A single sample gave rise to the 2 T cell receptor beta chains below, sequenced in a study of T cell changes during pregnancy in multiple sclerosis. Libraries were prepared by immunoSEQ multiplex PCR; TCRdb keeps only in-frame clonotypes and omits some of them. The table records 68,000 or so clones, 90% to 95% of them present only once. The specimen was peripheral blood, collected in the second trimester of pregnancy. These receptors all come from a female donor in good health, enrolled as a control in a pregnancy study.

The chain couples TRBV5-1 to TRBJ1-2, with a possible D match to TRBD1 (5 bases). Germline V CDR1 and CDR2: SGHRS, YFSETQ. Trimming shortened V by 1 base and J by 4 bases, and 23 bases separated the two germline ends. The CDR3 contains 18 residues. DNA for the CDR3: TGCGCCAGCAGCTTGCCAATGGGCAGGGCGTCGCCTGGCTATGGCTACACCTTC. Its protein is CASSLPMGRASPGYGYTF.

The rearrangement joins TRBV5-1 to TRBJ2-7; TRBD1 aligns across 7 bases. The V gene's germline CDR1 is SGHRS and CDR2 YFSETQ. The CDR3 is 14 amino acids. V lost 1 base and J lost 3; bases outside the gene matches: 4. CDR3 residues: CASSLTGAFYEQYF. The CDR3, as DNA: TGCGCCAGCAGCTTGACAGGGGCTTTCTACGAGCAGTACTTC.